This TCR beta chain is from a study of cytomegalovirus exposure and HLA in healthy donors. As for the study in general: Within the Caucasian-associated ancestry cluster were under 85% of the roughly 360 genotyped donors.

The PCR contained 60 Vbeta and 13 Jbeta primers. The repertoire was sequenced with immunoSEQ multiplex PCR; TCRdb's copy has only in-frame clones and lacks some. The sample consists of under 150,000 clones, about 70% of them appearing once. Findings of the study overall: A missense DCLRE1C variant was associated with V- and J-gene trimming of TCR beta chains in a later analysis, and an independent cohort replicated the association.

Comment on this clone: The antigen is undetermined.

The receptor was isolated from a man between 60 and 75 years old in good health and CMV-seronegative. Sequenced input: PBMCs.

The chain's CDR3 is CASSTVREGGDEQFF. In DNA, the CDR3 is TGTGCCAGCTCAACTGTACGAGAGGGGGGGGATGAGCAGTTCTTC. The chain links TRBV18 to TRBJ2-1, with D perhaps matching TRBD2 (7 bases). Trimming stripped 5 bases from V and 8 bases from J, with 19 bases between. CDR1 is KGHSH, CDR2 LQKENI, per germline. This CDR3 has 15 amino acids.